These 2 T cell receptor beta chains were all obtained from the same sample, sequenced in a study of cytomegalovirus exposure and HLA in healthy donors listed by TCRdb under 2017. The library came from the immunoSEQ multiplex PCR assay. For the multiplex PCR, a mixture combining 60 forward primers for TCR Vbeta segments and 13 reverse primers for TCR Jbeta segments was used. TCRdb holds this immuneACCESS table with in-frame rearrangements only. Some clones are missing; in checked studies, unresolved V genes explain under half, and the rest has no known cause. Across this sample there are around 130,000 clones, with around 67% seen only once. The ten largest clones capture roughly 2% of the sample. Sequenced material: PBMCs. The receptor set was obtained from a woman aged 40 to 50 in good health and CMV-seropositive.

The chain recombines TRBV19 with TRBJ1-4, with TRBD1 matching over 7 bases. The CDR3 runs to 15 residues. From germline, CDR1 is LNHDA and CDR2 SQIVND (reference sequence). V lost 4 bases, J lost 2 bases, and 4 bases stayed unmatched. The DNA for the CDR3 is TGTGCCAGTAGTAAAGGGGGCTCTACTAATGAAAAACTGTTTTTT. It yields the protein CASSKGGSTNEKLFF.

The chain combines TRBV7-9 with TRBJ1-1; D is unclear. V lost 5 bases and J lost 0, with 7 bases in between. Germline lookup yields CDR1 SEHNR and CDR2 FQNEAQ (reference sequence). The CDR3 spans 13 residues. The CDR3 loop is CASSITVNTEAFF. The CDR3 DNA reads TGTGCCAGCAGCATAACAGTGAACACTGAAGCTTTCTTT.